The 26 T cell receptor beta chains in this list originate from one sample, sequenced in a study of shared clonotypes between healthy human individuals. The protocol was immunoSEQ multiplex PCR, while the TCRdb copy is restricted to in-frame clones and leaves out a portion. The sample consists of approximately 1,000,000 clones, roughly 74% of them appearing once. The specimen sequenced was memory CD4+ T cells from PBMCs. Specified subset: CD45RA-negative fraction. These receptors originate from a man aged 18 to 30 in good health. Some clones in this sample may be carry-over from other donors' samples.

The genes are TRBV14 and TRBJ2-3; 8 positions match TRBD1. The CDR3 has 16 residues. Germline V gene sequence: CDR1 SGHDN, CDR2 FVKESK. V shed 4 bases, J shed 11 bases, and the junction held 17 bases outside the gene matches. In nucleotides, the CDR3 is TGTGCCAGCAGCCGCATCCTTACGACAGGGGATGTTAGGCAGTATTTT. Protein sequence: CASSRILTTGDVRQYF.

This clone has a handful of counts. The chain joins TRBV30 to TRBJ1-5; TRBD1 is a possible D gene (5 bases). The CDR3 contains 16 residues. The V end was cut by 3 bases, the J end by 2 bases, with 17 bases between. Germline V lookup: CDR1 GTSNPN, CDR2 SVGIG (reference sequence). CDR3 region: CAWSSGGTNGNQPQHF. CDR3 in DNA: TGTGCCTGGAGCTCTGGAGGGACGAATGGCAATCAGCCCCAGCATTTT. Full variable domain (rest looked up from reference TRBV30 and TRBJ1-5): SQTIHQWPATLVQPVGSPLSLECTVEGTSNPNLYWYRQAAGRGLQLLFYSVGIGQISSEVPQNLSASRPQDRQFILSSKKLLLSDSGFYLCAWSSGGTNGNQPQHFGDGTRLSIL.

The CDR3 coding sequence is TGTGCCAGCAGCCCCGGGAGTGGGGTTATCTCAGATACGCAGTATTTT. Its translation is CASSPGSGVISDTQYF. The rearrangement uses TRBV7-9 and TRBJ2-3, with D perhaps matching TRBD2 (6 bases). The CDR3 is made up of 16 amino acids. V lost 5 bases and J 4 bases, leaving 19 bases between the germline ends. Germline V gene data show CDR1 as SEHNR and CDR2 as FQNEAQ (reference sequence).

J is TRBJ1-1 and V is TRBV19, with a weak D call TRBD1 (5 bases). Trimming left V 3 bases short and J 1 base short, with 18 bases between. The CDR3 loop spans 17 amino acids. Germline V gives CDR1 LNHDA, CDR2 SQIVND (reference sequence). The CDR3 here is CASSIDRGFVGNTEAFF. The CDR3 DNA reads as TGTGCCAGTAGTATCGATCGGGGGTTTGTTGGGAACACTGAAGCTTTCTTT.

CDR3 nucleotides: TGTGCCAGCAGCTTAATCTTAGGCGGGTACGAGCAGTACTTC. Its protein is CASSLILGGYEQYF. The V call is TRBV7-3, the J call TRBJ2-7, with D maybe TRBD2 (5 bases). The germline CDR1 and CDR2 sequences are SGHTA and FQGTGA. The CDR3 contains 14 residues. The V end lost 1 base, the J end lost 4 bases, and 11 bases lay between the germline ends.

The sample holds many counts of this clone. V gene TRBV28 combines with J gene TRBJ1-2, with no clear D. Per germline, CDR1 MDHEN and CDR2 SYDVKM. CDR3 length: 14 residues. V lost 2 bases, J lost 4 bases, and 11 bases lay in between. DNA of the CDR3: TGTGCCAGCAGTTTAAGTTCAGATTCCTATGGCTACACCTTC. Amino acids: CASSLSSDSYGYTF.

CDR3 DNA: TGTGCCAGCAGCCGTAGCGGGAGTAGAGTAGGCCCGCCCTACGAGCAGTACTTC. Its translation: CASSRSGSRVGPPYEQYF. V gene TRBV7-9 combines with J gene TRBJ2-7; 9 nucleotides align to TRBD2. V lost 5 bases, J lost 2 bases, and 16 bases stayed unmatched. Germline values: CDR1 SEHNR, CDR2 FQNEAQ (reference sequence). The CDR3 extends over 18 amino acids.

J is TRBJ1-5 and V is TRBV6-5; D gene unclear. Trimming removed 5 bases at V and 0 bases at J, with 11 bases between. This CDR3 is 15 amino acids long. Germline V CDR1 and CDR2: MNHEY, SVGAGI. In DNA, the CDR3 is TGTGCCAGCAGTCCCAGAAGTCATAGCAATCAGCCCCAGCATTTT. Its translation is CASSPRSHSNQPQHF.

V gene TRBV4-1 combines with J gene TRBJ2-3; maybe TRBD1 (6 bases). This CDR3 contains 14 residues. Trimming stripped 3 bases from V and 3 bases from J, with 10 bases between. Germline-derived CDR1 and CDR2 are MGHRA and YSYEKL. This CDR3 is CASSQATGTDTQYF. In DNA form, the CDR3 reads TGCGCCAGCAGCCAGGCCACAGGGACAGATACGCAGTATTTT.

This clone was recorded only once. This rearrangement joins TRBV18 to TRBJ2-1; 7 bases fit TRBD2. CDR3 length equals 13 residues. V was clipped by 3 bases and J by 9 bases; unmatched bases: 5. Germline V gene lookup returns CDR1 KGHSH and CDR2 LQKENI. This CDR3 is CASSPNSGGEQFF. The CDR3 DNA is TGTGCCAGCTCACCGAACTCGGGAGGTGAGCAGTTCTTC.

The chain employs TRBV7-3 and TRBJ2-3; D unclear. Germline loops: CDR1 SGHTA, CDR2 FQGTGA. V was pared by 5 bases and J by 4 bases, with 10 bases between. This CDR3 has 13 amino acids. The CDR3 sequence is CASSPNQADTQYF. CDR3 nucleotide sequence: TGTGCCAGCAGCCCCAACCAGGCAGATACGCAGTATTTT.

CDR3 nucleotides: TGTGCCAGCACGCTGGGGGGGGGTGGCGAGTACAATGAGCAGTTCTTC. This sequence encodes CASTLGGGGEYNEQFF. The chain has TRBV11-2 and TRBJ2-1; 7 nucleotides agree with TRBD2. The germline V gene has CDR1 SGHAT and CDR2 FQNNGV. With V trimmed by 7 bases and J by 4 bases, 13 bases remained unmatched. The CDR3 totals 16 residues.

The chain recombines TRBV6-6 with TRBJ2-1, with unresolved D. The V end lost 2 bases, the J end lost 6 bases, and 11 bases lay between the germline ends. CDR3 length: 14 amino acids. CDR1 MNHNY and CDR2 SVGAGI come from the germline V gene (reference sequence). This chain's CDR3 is CASSYAKGFNEQFF. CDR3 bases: TGTGCCAGCAGTTACGCCAAGGGTTTCAATGAGCAGTTCTTC.

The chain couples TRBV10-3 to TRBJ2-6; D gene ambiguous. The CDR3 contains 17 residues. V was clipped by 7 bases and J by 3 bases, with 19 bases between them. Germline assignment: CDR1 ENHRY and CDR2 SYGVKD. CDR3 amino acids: CAITKALSEGGANVLTF. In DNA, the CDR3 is TGTGCCATCACCAAGGCCCTTTCCGAAGGTGGGGCCAACGTCCTGACTTTC.

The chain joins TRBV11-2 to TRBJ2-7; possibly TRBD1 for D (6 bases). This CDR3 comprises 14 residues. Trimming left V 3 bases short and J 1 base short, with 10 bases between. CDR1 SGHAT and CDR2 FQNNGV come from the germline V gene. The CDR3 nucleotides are TGTGCCAGCAGCTTGAACAGGGAGTCCTACGAGCAGTACTTC. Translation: CASSLNRESYEQYF.

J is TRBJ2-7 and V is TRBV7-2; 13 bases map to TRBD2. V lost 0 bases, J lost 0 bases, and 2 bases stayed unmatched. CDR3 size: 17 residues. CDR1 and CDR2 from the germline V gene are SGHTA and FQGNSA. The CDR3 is CASSLAGTSGNSYEQYF. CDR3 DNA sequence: TGTGCCAGCAGCTTAGCAGGGACTAGCGGGAACTCCTACGAGCAGTACTTC.

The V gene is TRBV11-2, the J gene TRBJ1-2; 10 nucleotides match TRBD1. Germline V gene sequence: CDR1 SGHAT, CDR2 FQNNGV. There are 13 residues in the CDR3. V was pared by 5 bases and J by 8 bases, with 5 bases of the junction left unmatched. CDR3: CASSQDRGQGYTF. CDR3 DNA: TGTGCCAGCAGCCAAGACAGGGGGCAAGGCTACACCTTC.

The CDR3 protein is CASKWGRGQPQHF. CDR3 nucleotides: TGTGCCAGTAAATGGGGGCGCGGACAGCCCCAGCATTTT. The J gene is TRBJ1-5, the V gene TRBV21-1; TRBD1 is the table's D call and was not checked against the DNA. TRBV21-1 is termed a pseudogene. CDR3 length: 13 amino acids.

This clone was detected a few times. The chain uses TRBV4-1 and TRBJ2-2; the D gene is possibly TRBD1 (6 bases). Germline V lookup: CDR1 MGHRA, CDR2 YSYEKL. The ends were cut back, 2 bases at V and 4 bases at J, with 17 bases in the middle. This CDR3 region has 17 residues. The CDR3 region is CASSQPSGRGGTGELFF. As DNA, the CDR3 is TGCGCCAGCAGCCAACCCTCGGGCCGAGGGGGCACCGGGGAGCTGTTTTTT.

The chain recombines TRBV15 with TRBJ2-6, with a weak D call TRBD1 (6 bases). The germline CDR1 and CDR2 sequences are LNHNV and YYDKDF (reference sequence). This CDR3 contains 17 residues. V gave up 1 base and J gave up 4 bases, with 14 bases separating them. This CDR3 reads CATSRGGPQAGANVLTF. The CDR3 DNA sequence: TGTGCCACCAGCAGAGGGGGGCCTCAAGCAGGGGCCAACGTCCTGACTTTC.

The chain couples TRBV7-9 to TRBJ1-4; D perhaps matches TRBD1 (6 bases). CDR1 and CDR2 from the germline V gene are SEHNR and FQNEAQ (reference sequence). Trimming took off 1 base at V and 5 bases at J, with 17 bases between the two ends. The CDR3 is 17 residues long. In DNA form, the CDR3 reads TGTGCCAGCAGCTTAGTATTTTCTACAGGGTTAAATGAAAAACTGTTTTTT. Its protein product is CASSLVFSTGLNEKLFF.

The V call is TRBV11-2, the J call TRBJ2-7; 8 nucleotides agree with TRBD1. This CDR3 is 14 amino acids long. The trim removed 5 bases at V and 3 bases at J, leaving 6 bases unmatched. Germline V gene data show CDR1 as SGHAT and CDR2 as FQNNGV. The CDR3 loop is CASSDPTGVYEQYF. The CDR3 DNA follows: TGTGCCAGCAGCGATCCGACAGGGGTCTACGAGCAGTACTTC.

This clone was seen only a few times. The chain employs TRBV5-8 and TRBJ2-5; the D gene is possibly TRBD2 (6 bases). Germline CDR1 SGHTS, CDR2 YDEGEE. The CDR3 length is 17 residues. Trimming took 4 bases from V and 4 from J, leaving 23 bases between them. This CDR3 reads CASSRILALNRGETQYF. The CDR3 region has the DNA TGTGCCAGCAGCAGAATCCTAGCGCTCAATAGGGGAGAGACCCAGTACTTC.

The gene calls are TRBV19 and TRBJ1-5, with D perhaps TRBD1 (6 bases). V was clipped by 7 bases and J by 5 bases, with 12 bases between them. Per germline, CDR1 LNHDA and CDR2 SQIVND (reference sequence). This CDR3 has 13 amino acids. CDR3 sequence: CASTYRDYQPQHF. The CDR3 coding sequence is TGTGCCAGTACCTACAGGGACTATCAGCCCCAGCATTTT.

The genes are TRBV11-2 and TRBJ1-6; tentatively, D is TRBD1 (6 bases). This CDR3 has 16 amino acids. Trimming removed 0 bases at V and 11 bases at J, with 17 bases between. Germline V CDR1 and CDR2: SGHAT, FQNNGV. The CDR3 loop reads CASSLDHGRGPTPLHF. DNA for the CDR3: TGTGCCAGCAGCTTAGATCATGGCAGGGGCCCGACACCCCTCCACTTT.

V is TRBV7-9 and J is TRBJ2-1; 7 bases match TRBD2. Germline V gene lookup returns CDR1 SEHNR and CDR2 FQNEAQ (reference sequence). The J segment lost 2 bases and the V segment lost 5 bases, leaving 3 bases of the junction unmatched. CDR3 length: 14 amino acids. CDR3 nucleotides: TGTGCCAGCAGCGCCAGCGGGGCCTACAATGAGCAGTTCTTC. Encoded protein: CASSASGAYNEQFF.